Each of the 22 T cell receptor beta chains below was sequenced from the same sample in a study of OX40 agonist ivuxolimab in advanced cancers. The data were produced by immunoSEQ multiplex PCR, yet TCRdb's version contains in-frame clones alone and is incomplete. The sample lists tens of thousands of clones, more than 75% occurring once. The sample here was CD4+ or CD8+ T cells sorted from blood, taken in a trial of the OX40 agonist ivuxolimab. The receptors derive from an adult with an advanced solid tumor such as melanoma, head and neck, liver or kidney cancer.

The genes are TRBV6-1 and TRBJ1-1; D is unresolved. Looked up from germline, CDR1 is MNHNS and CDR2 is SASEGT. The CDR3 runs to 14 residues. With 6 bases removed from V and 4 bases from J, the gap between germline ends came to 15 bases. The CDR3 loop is CASSMKGVGTEAFF. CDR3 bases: TGTGCCAGCAGCATGAAGGGCGTGGGCACTGAAGCTTTCTTT.

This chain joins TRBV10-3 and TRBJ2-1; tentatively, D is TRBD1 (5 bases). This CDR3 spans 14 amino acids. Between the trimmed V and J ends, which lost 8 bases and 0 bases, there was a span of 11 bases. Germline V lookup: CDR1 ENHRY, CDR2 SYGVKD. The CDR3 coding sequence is TGTGCCATCGGAACAGGTAGCTCCTACAATGAGCAGTTCTTC. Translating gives CAIGTGSSYNEQFF.

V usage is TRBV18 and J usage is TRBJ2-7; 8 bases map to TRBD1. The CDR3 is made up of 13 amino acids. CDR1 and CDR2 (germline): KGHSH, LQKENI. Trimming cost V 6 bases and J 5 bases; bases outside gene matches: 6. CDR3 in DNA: TGTGCCAGCTCCCCCGGACAGGGCCACGAGCAGTACTTC. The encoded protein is CASSPGQGHEQYF.

For the CDR3, the DNA is TGCGCCAGCAGCTTGCGGGGGCAGTCAACTAATGAAAAACTGTTTTTT. Protein: CASSLRGQSTNEKLFF. This chain uses TRBV5-1 with TRBJ1-4, with D maybe TRBD1 (6 bases). CDR3 length: 16 amino acids. The germline V and J ends were trimmed by 1 base and 0 bases, with 10 bases remaining between them. The germline V gene has CDR1 SGHRS and CDR2 YFSETQ. The full variable domain, in which reference TRBV5-1 and TRBJ1-4 provide the parts outside the CDR3, is KAGVTQTPRYLIKTRGQQVTLSCSPISGHRSVSWYQQTPGQGLQFLFEYFSETQRNKGNFPGRFSGRQFSNSRSEMNVSTLELGDSALYLCASSLRGQSTNEKLFFGSGTQLSVL.

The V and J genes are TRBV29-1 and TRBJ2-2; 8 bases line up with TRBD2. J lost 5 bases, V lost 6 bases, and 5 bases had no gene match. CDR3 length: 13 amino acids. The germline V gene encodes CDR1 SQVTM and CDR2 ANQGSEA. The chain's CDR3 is CSVPGLGTGELFF. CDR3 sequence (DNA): TGCAGCGTCCCGGGACTAGGGACCGGGGAGCTGTTTTTT.

The CDR3 DNA follows: TGTGCCAGCAGTCCGCCGGGACAGGGGAGAGAAAAACTGTTTTTT. It encodes CASSPPGQGREKLFF. This sequence joins TRBV28 and TRBJ1-4; TRBD1 matches 10 bases. Trimming cost V 5 bases and J 8 bases; bases outside gene matches: 8. This CDR3 region has 15 residues. Germline V gives CDR1 MDHEN, CDR2 SYDVKM.

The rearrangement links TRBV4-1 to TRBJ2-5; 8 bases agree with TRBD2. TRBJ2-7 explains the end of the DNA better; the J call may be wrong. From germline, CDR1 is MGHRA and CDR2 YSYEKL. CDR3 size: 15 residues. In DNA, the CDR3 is TGCGCCAGCAGCCCACAATTTAGCGGGACCTACGAGCAGTACTTC. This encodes CASSPQFSGTYEQYF.

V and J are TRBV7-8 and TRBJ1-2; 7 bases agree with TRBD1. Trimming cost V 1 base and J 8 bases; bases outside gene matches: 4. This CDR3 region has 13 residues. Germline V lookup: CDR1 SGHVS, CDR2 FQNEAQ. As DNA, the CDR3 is TGTGCCAGCAGCTTAGTAGGGGGCGAAGGCTACACCTTC. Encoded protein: CASSLVGGEGYTF.

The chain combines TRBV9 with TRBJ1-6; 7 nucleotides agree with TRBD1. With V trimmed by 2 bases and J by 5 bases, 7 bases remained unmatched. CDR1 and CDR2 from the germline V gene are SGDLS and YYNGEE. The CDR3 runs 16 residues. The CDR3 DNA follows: TGTGCCAGCAGCGTGAAGGGGGGGACAGATAATTCACCCCTCCACTTT. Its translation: CASSVKGGTDNSPLHF.

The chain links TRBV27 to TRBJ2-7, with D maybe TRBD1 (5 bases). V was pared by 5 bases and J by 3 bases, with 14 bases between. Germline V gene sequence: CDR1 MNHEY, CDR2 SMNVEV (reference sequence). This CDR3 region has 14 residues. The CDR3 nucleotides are TGTGCCAGCAGTATAAGGACAACAGTCTACGAGCAGTACTTC. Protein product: CASSIRTTVYEQYF.

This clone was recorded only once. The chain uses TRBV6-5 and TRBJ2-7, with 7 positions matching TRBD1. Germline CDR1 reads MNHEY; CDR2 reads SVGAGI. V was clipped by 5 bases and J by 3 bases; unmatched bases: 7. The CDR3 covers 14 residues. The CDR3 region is CASSAGTANYEQYF. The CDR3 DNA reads TGTGCCAGCAGTGCAGGGACAGCGAACTACGAGCAGTACTTC.

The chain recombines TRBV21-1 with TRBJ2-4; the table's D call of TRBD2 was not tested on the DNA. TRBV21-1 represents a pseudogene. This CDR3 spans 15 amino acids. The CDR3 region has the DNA TGTGCCAGCAGCAAAGAAACGAGTGCCAAAAACATTCAGTACTTC. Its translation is CASSKETSAKNIQYF.

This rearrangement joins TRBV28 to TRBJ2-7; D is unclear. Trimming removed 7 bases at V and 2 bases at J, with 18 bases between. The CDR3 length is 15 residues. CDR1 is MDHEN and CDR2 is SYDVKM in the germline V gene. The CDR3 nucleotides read TGTGCCAGCACCCCCCACCGGACGGACCCCTACGAGCAGTACTTC. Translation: CASTPHRTDPYEQYF. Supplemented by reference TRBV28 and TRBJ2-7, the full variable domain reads DVKVTQSSRYLVKRTGEKVFLECVQDMDHENMFWYRQDPGLGLRLIYFSYDVKMKEKGDIPEGYSVSREKKERFSLILESASTNQTSMYLCASTPHRTDPYEQYFGPGTRLTVT.

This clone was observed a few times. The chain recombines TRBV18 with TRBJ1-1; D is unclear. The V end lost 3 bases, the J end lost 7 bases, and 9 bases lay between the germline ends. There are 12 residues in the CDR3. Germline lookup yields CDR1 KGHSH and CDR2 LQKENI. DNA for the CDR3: TGTGCCAGCTCACCGTACAACTATGAAGCTTTCTTT. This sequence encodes CASSPYNYEAFF.

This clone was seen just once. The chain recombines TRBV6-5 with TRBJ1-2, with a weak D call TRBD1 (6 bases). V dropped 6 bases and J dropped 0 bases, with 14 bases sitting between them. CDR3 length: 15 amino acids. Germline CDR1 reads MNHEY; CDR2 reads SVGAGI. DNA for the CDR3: TGTGCCAGCAGACCACCAGGGGTCCCTAACTATGGCTACACCTTC. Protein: CASRPPGVPNYGYTF.

In DNA form, the CDR3 reads TGTGCCAGCAGCCAAAAGGGACGGCTTAATGAAAAACTGTTTTTT. Its translation: CASSQKGRLNEKLFF. The chain has TRBV4-2 and TRBJ1-4; possibly TRBD1 for D (5 bases). Germline V gene lookup returns CDR1 LGHNA and CDR2 YNFKEQ. This CDR3 is built from 15 residues. Trimming took 2 bases from V and 4 from J, leaving 11 bases between them.

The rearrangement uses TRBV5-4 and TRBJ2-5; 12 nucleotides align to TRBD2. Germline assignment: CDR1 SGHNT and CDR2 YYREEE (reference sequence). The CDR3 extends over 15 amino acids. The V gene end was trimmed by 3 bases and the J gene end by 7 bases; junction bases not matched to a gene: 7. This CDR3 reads CASSSAGLAGSTQYF. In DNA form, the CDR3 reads TGTGCCAGCAGCTCAGCAGGACTAGCGGGATCGACCCAGTACTTC.

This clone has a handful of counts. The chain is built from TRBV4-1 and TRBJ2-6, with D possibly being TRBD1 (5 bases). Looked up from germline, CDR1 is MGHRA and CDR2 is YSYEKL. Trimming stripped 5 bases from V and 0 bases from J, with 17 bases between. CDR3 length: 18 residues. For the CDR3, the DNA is TGCGCCAGCAGCGGTCAAAGGGGCTTATCCTCTGGGGCCAACGTCCTGACTTTC. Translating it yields CASSGQRGLSSGANVLTF.

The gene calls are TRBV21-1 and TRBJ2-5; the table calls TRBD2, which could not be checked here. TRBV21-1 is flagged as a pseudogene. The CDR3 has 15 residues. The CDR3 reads CASSKDGGTGETQYF. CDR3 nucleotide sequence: TGTGCCAGCAGCAAGGATGGCGGAACTGGGGAGACCCAGTACTTC.

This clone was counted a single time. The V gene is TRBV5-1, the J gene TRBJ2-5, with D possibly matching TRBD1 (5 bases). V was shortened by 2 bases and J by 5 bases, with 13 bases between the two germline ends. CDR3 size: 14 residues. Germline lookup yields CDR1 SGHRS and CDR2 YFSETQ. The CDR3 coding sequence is TGCGCCAGCAGCTTCCAGGGCGCCACGGAGACCCAGTACTTC. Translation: CASSFQGATETQYF. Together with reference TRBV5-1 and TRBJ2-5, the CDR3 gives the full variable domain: KAGVTQTPRYLIKTRGQQVTLSCSPISGHRSVSWYQQTPGQGLQFLFEYFSETQRNKGNFPGRFSGRQFSNSRSEMNVSTLELGDSALYLCASSFQGATETQYFGPGTRLLVL.

The DNA for the CDR3 is TGTGCCAGCAGTCCCCGCCCGGGCAGCAATCAGCCCCAGCATTTT. Protein product: CASSPRPGSNQPQHF. The rearrangement joins TRBV6-5 to TRBJ1-5, with D unclear. Germline V gene lookup returns CDR1 MNHEY and CDR2 SVGAGI. This CDR3 region has 15 residues. V shed 5 bases and J shed 1 base, with 12 bases lying between them.

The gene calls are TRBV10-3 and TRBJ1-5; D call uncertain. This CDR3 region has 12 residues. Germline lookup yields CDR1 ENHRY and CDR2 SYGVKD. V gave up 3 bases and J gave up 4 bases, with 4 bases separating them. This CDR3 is CAISDLNQPQHF. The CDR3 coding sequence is TGTGCCATCAGTGATTTAAATCAGCCCCAGCATTTT.